This T cell receptor (beta chain) is drawn from a study of T cell responses to AZD1222 COVID-19 vaccine. Pooling was applied to second doses at about 4 or about 12 weeks. Only in-frame clones appear in the TCRdb table, and some are missing; sequencing was by immunoSEQ multiplex PCR. The table shows about 48,000 clones, with roughly 85% occurring only once. V shed 8 bases and J 5 bases; nucleotides not matched to a gene: 13. CDR1 and CDR2 from the germline V gene are SNHLY and FYNNEI. The CDR3 runs 15 residues. The material was peripheral blood, obtained 28 days after the second AZD1222 dose. This chain links TRBV2 with TRBJ1-1; TRBD1 agrees at 8 bases. The source is an adult who received the AZD1222 COVID-19 vaccine. CDR3 sequence (DNA): TGTGCCAGCGCGGGGCCAGGGGGCGCTACTACTGAAGCTTTCTTT. Amino acids: CASAGPGGATTEAFF.